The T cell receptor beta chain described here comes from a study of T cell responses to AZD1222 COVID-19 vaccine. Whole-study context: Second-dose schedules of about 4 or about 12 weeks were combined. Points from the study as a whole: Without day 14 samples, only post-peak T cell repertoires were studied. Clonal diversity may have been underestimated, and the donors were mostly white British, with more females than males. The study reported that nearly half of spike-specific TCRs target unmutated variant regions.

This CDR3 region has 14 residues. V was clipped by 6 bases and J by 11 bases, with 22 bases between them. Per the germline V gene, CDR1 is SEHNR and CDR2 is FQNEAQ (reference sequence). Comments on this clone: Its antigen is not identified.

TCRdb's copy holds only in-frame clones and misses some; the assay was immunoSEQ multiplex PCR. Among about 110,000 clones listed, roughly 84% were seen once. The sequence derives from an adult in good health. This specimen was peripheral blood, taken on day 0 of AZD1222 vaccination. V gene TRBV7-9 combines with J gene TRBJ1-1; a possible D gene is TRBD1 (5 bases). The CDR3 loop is CASRSGEQGGRAFF. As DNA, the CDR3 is TGTGCCAGCAGATCCGGAGAGCAGGGTGGGCGGGCTTTCTTT. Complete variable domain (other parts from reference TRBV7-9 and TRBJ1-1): DTGVSQNPRHKITKRGQNVTFRCDPISEHNRLYWYRQTLGQGPEFLTYFQNEAQLEKSRLLSDRFSAERPKGSFSTLEIQRTEQGDSAMYLCASRSGEQGGRAFFGQGTRLTVV.